This T cell receptor beta chain was retrieved from a study of blood T cells in healthy people across ages (dated by TCRdb to between 2014 and 2017). As for the study more broadly: In model experiments, template switching captured about one uniquely barcoded TCR beta cDNA molecule for every two T cells. The study measured age-related changes in TCR beta repertoire diversity using deep sequencing normalized with unique cDNA molecular identifiers. The donors were split into four age groups: young (average about 15 years), middle-aged (roughly 39), aged (over 55) and long-lived (approximately 80). To avoid experimental bias, donors of different ages were randomly spread across the sequencing lanes. The study analyzed two additional independent replicas of 1 million unique cDNA reads from the same blood draw for two donors, one aged 18 to 29 and one aged 80 or older.

Measured from the cysteine to the phenylalanine, the CDR3 is 13 residues long. Only CDR3 DNA remains: 39 bases, in frame from the first base. V is cut by 1 base and J by 4 bases, and the space between the germline ends is 7 bases. CDR1 and CDR2 are read off the germline V gene as SGHVS and FNYEAQ. Systemically healthy Caucasian individuals from Russia, some 40 in total and aged roughly 6 to 100 years, were included as donors. Ten milliliters of peripheral blood were drawn from each donor into EDTA-treated Vacutainer tubes. Ficoll-Paque density-gradient centrifugation was used to isolate PBMCs, with at least 6.5 million per sample. Trizol reagent was used to extract total RNA from PBMCs, with at least 6 micrograms per sample. Naive CD45RAhigh/CD27high T cell percentages were measured by flow cytometry on a PBMC aliquot from every donor. Preparation of the library involved 5' RACE. Sequencing relied on an Illumina HiSeq 2500. A second PCR of roughly 7 to 11 cycles was performed with a sample-barcoded 5' primer and a J-beta primer mix. Each TCR beta cDNA molecule received a unique molecular identifier from a template-switch 5' adaptor carrying 12 random nucleotides. Each sample yielded at least 2.5 million CDR3-containing paired-end reads. First-strand cDNA synthesis was performed from all RNA using the Mint cDNA synthesis kit, with priming by a TRBC-specific oligonucleotide. Following uracil-DNA glycosylase treatment, all cDNA underwent a first 18-cycle PCR with the universal primers M1SS and BC2_uni_R. Concerning the study's data processing: For normalization, 1 million high-quality reads were randomly selected from each sample, with every read carrying a distinct molecular identifier. Instead of being binned into consensus sequences, reads that shared molecular identifiers were thrown out. CDR3 identification, clonotype clustering and error correction used MiTCR with a Q25 quality threshold and the strictest error-elimination algorithm. Lower-bound total TCR beta diversity was estimated with a nonparametric unseen species model using Euler transformation. TCRdb reprocessed the public reads (quality trimming at Q25 with fastp, clone calling with MiXCR) and kept in-frame beta chains. Entries that share a CDR3 protein sequence are merged under the most common genes and DNA. The V and J calls reflect TCRdb's pipeline rather than the authors' work. Here the sample has 600,000 to 800,000 distinct CDR3 sequences; roughly 21% occur a single time. The top ten hold roughly 3.4% of the sample.

In the case of this clonotype: What this receptor recognizes is not known. No base quality values were provided; no much bigger clone lies one nucleotide off.

Study-wide conclusions, independent of this receptor: Bulk unsorted PBMC profiling prevented conclusive comparison of naive and antigen-experienced compartments. Because the CMV infection status of the donors was unknown, age-related changes in expanded clonotypes may potentially have been confounded. As age increased, observed TCR beta diversity per million T cells dropped in a roughly linear way, and a significant reduction was already evident by age around 41. Compared with the aged group, the long-lived group had more naive CD4+ T cells, fewer expanded clones and increased TCR diversity, suggesting age selection. A strong correlation was found between observed TCR beta diversity and the percentage of naive T cells measured by flow cytometry. Total diversity estimates from one million sequenced T cells were considered lower bounds and underestimates.

The chain couples TRBV7-6 to TRBJ1-1, with no confident D gene call. Sequencing used blood. This clonotype originated in a man in his 70s in good health. CDR3 region: CASSLETTTEAFF. The bases read TGTGCCAGCAGCTTAGAGACGACCACTGAAGCTTTCTTT.